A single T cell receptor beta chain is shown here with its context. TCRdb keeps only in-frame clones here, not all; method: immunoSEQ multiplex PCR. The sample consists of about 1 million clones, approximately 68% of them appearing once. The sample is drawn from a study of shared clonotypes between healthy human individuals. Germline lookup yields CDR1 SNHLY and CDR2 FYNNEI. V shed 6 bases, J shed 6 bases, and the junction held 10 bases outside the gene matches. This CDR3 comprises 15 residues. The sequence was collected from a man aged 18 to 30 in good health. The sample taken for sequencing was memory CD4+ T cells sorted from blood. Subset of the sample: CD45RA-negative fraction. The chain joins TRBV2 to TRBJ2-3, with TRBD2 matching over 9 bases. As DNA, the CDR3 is TGTGCCAGCAGAGCGACTAGCGGAGGGGGGGATACGCAGTATTTT. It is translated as CASRATSGGGDTQYF.